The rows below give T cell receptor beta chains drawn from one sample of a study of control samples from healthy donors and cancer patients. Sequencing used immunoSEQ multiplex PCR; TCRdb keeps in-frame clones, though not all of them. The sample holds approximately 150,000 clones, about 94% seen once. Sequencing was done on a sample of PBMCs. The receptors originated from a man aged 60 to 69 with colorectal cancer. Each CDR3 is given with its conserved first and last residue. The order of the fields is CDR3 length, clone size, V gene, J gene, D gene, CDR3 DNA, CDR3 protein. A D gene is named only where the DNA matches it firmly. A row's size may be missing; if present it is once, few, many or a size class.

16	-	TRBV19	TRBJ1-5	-	TGTGCCAGTAGTACCCGGACAGATGTCTTCAATCAGCCCCAGCATTTT	CASSTRTDVFNQPQHF
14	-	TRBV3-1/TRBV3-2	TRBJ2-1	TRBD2	TGTGCCAGCAGCCAGGGACTAGCGGGTAATGAGCAGTTCTTC	CASSQGLAGNEQFF
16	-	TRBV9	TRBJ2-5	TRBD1	TGTGCCAGCAGCGTTGCCCCCCAGGGGGCGGGCGAGACCCAGTACTTC	CASSVAPQGAGETQYF
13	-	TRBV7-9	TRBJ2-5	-	TGTGCCAGCAGCGAGGGTACCCAAGAGACCCAGTACTTC	CASSEGTQETQYF
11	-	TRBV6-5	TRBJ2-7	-	TGTGCCAGCGCATCCACCTACGAGCAGTACTTC	CASASTYEQYF
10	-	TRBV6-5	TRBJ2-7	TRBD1	TGTGCCACCTTTCGGACAGGAAAAACCTTC	CATFRTGKTF
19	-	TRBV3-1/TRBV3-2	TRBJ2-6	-	TGTGCCAGCAGCCAAGATTCCGTCGGCAGGCCCTCTGGGGCCAACGTCCTGACTTTC	CASSQDSVGRPSGANVLTF
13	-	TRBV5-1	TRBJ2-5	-	TGCGCCAGCACTAGGACCGTCAAAGAGACCCAGTACTTC	CASTRTVKETQYF
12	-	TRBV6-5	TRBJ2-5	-	TGTGCCACCCCTGGACAACAAGAGACCCAGTACTTC	CATPGQQETQYF
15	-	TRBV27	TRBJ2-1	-	TGTGCCAGCAGTATGGGACAAGGGAATACATATGAGCAGTTCTTC	CASSMGQGNTYEQFF
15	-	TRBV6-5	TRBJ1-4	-	TGTGCCAGCACCACTTGGCCGGGGGGGGGCGAGAAACTGTTTTTT	CASTTWPGGGEKLFF
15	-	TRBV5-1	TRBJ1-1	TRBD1	TGCGCCAGCAGCGAGACAGGGGGTACGAACACTGAAGCTTTCTTT	CASSETGGTNTEAFF
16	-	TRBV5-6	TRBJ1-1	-	TGTGCCAGCAGCTTGGAGGCAGCCAGGCCGAACACTGAAGCTTTCTTT	CASSLEAARPNTEAFF
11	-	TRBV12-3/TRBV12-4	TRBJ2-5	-	TGTGCCAGCAGTCGAGCTGAGACCCAGTACTTC	CASSRAETQYF
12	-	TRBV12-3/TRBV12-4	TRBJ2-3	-	TGTGCCAGCAGCCCGATCACAGATACGCAGTATTTT	CASSPITDTQYF
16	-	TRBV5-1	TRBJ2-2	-	TGCGCCAGCAGCTTGTCTCAGGGGAAGAACACCGGGGAGCTGTTTTTT	CASSLSQGKNTGELFF
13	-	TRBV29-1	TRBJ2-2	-	TGCAGCGTCCGGGACCTCAACACCGGGGAGCTGTTTTTT	CSVRDLNTGELFF
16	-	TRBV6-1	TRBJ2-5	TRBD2	TGTGCCAGCAGTGACAGACTAGCGGGGAACCAAGAGACCCAGTACTTC	CASSDRLAGNQETQYF
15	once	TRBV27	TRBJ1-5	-	TGTGCCAGCAGTTGGGGAATCCCGTTGGATCAGCCCCAGCATTTT	CASSWGIPLDQPQHF
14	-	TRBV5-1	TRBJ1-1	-	TGCGCCAGCAGCCCAGGGACGGAGAACACTGAAGCTTTCTTT	CASSPGTENTEAFF
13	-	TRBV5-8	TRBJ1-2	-	TGTGCCAGCAGCGTACGAGGCGCGAATGGCTACACCTTC	CASSVRGANGYTF
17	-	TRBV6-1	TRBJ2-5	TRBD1	TGTGCCAGCAGTGAAATGGGACAGGGGGCCCGTGGAGAGACCCAGTACTTC	CASSEMGQGARGETQYF